This T cell receptor beta chain was identified in a study of blood T cell repertoires in COVID-19. Germline V lookup: CDR1 LGHNA, CDR2 YSLEER. This CDR3 is 13 amino acids long. Trimming took off 1 base at V and 5 bases at J, with 8 bases between the two ends. Here immunoSEQ multiplex PCR was the method, and the copy in TCRdb shows in-frame clones only, minus some. The sample carries 150,000 to 200,000 clones, roughly 82% recorded once. This rearrangement joins TRBV4-3 to TRBJ2-5; D uncertain. The sample consisted of PBMCs or T cells enriched from blood (not recorded which). This TCR was sampled from a woman aged 55-70 years with acute COVID-19. CDR3 DNA sequence: TGCGCCAGCAGCCAAGGAGTCGGGGAGACCCAGTACTTC. This encodes CASSQGVGETQYF.